Listed here are 23 T cell receptor beta chains from one sample, sequenced in a study of OX40 agonist ivuxolimab in advanced cancers. Measured with immunoSEQ multiplex PCR; TCRdb has only the in-frame clones, and not every one. The sample consists of about 73,000 clones, around 84% of them appearing once. Specimen: CD4+ or CD8+ T cells sorted from blood, collected in a trial of the OX40 agonist ivuxolimab. These receptors were collected from an adult with an advanced solid tumor such as melanoma, head and neck, liver or kidney cancer.

The chain carries TRBV30 and TRBJ1-3, with 7 bases aligning to TRBD1. CDR3 length equals 13 residues. Germline-derived CDR1 and CDR2 are GTSNPN and SVGIG (reference sequence). With V trimmed by 1 base and J by 3 bases, 0 bases remained unmatched. CDR3 amino acids: CAWSGQGGNTIYF. The CDR3 DNA is TGTGCCTGGAGTGGACAGGGTGGAAACACCATATATTTT.

The chain recombines TRBV9 with TRBJ1-2, with TRBD1 matching over 7 bases. The CDR3 is 16 residues long. J gave up 0 bases and V 4 bases, and 9 bases lay outside the gene matches. Germline V gene lookup returns CDR1 SGDLS and CDR2 YYNGEE. This chain's CDR3 is CASSKGDSRSNYGYTF. CDR3 coding DNA: TGTGCCAGCAGCAAAGGGGACAGCCGCTCTAACTATGGCTACACCTTC.

J is TRBJ2-2 and V is TRBV7-3; TRBD2 aligns across 7 bases. Losses at the gene ends were 4 bases for V and 4 bases for J; bases not matched to a gene: 9. The CDR3 totals 16 residues. The germline gives CDR1 SGHTA, CDR2 FQGTGA. The CDR3 here is CASSSSGTITTGELFF. The CDR3 DNA reads as TGTGCCAGCAGCTCTTCCGGGACTATAACCACCGGGGAGCTGTTTTTT.

The V and J genes are TRBV29-1 and TRBJ1-2; D is perhaps TRBD1 (6 bases). V lost 8 bases to trimming and J lost 8 bases, with 12 bases between them. CDR1 SQVTM and CDR2 ANQGSEA come from the germline V gene. The CDR3 contains 10 residues. The CDR3 region has the DNA TGCAGCATCGGACAGCCCGGCTACACCTTC. Its protein is CSIGQPGYTF.

This clone was observed once. V is TRBV4-3 and J is TRBJ1-1, with 7 bases lining up with TRBD1. Germline V gene lookup returns CDR1 LGHNA and CDR2 YSLEER. This CDR3 is 14 amino acids long. V lost 1 base to trimming and J lost 6 bases; unmatched junction nucleotides: 5. DNA for the CDR3: TGCGCCAGCAGCCAAGGACAGGGCCGGTCTGAAGCTTTCTTT. The encoded protein is CASSQGQGRSEAFF.

This clone was recorded a few times. The rearrangement joins TRBV30 to TRBJ1-6; D remains ambiguous. The CDR3 runs 14 residues. V was cut by 0 bases and J by 6 bases, with 9 bases left in between. Germline V lookup: CDR1 GTSNPN, CDR2 SVGIG (reference sequence). For the CDR3, the DNA is TGTGCCTGGAGTGTAGACCAACCTAATTCACCCCTCCACTTT. Protein: CAWSVDQPNSPLHF.

J is TRBJ1-2 and V is TRBV2, with D uncertain. The CDR3 covers 14 residues. CDR1 is SNHLY, CDR2 FYNNEI, per germline. V gave up 2 bases and J gave up 2 bases, with 9 bases separating them. The CDR3 loop is CASSESQTNYGYTF. The CDR3 DNA is TGTGCCAGCAGTGAAAGCCAGACCAACTATGGCTACACCTTC.

The V call is TRBV28, the J call TRBJ1-1, with no clear D. The V end was cut by 2 bases, the J end by 4 bases, with 11 bases between. CDR3 length: 14 residues. From germline, CDR1 is MDHEN and CDR2 SYDVKM. The CDR3 DNA reads as TGTGCCAGCAGTTTAGGCTGGCGGGGCACTGAAGCTTTCTTT. Residues: CASSLGWRGTEAFF.

This clone has more than one count but fewer than ten. This sequence joins TRBV5-4 and TRBJ1-3; no firm D call. Germline V gives CDR1 SGHNT, CDR2 YYREEE (reference sequence). Trimming left V 2 bases short and J 9 bases short, with 15 bases between. CDR3 length: 14 residues. The CDR3 loop is CASSFFSESATIYF. DNA for the CDR3: TGTGCCAGCAGCTTTTTCTCCGAATCGGCCACCATATATTTT.

The rearrangement joins TRBV25-1 to TRBJ2-2; D is uncertain. CDR1 is MGHDK, CDR2 SYGVNS, per germline. The CDR3 is made up of 14 amino acids. Trimming took off 5 bases at V and 5 bases at J, with 12 bases between the two ends. The CDR3 sequence: CASSPPPGTGELFF. As DNA, the CDR3 is TGTGCCAGCAGTCCTCCTCCAGGAACCGGGGAGCTGTTTTTT.

The chain carries TRBV11-3 and TRBJ2-3; D uncertain. The CDR3 is made up of 14 amino acids. Trimming removed 0 bases at V and 1 base at J, with 5 bases between. CDR1 is SGHNT and CDR2 is YENEEA in the germline V gene. In DNA, the CDR3 is TGTGCCAGCAGCTTAGATCCCCGCACAGATACGCAGTATTTT. Amino acid sequence: CASSLDPRTDTQYF. The full variable domain, rest sourced from reference TRBV11-3 and TRBJ2-3, is EAGVVQSPRYKIIEKKQPVAFWCNPISGHNTLYWYLQNLGQGPELLIRYENEEAVDDSQLPKDRFSAERLKGVDSTLKIQPAELGDSAVYLCASSLDPRTDTQYFGPGTRLTVL.

This clone has only one observation. CDR3 protein: CASNLAGLNQPQHF. The CDR3 coding sequence is TGTGCCAGCAATTTGGCAGGGTTGAATCAGCCCCAGCATTTT. The genes are TRBV6-1 and TRBJ1-5; a possible D gene is TRBD1 (5 bases). The CDR3 is 14 amino acids. Germline V lookup: CDR1 MNHNS, CDR2 SASEGT. The V gene lost 7 bases and the J gene lost 4 bases, with 14 bases spanning the gap.

V gene TRBV6-5 combines with J gene TRBJ2-7; 10 bases are a match to TRBD1. Per the germline V gene, CDR1 is MNHEY and CDR2 is SVGAGI. CDR3 length equals 15 residues. The J segment lost 3 bases and the V segment lost 5 bases, leaving 7 bases of the junction unmatched. The CDR3: CASSNRDRGGYEQYF. CDR3 coding DNA: TGTGCCAGCAGTAACCGGGACAGGGGAGGCTACGAGCAGTACTTC.

CDR3: CASSLFPGSYEQYF. As DNA, the CDR3 is TGTGCCAGCAGTTTATTTCCTGGTTCCTACGAGCAGTACTTC. This chain links TRBV27 with TRBJ2-7; D not certain. The CDR3 length is 14 residues. CDR1 is MNHEY and CDR2 is SMNVEV in the germline V gene (reference sequence). V lost 1 base to trimming and J lost 1 base, with 8 bases between them.

The J gene is TRBJ2-2, the V gene TRBV18; 8 nucleotides agree with TRBD1. Germline CDR1 KGHSH, CDR2 LQKENI. The CDR3 spans 17 residues. V trimming: 2 bases; J trimming: 5 bases; junction bases outside the gene matches: 10. In DNA form, the CDR3 reads TGTGCCAGCTCACCAGGGATGGACAGGGAATGGACCGGGGAGCTGTTTTTT. This gives the protein CASSPGMDREWTGELFF.

The rearrangement uses TRBV30 and TRBJ1-1, with unresolved D. Germline V gene sequence: CDR1 GTSNPN, CDR2 SVGIG (reference sequence). V lost 3 bases and J lost 4, with 15 bases in between. CDR3 length equals 14 residues. The chain's CDR3 is CAWRWGGRGTEAFF. DNA of the CDR3: TGTGCCTGGAGGTGGGGAGGTCGGGGCACTGAAGCTTTCTTT.

CDR3 amino acids: CASSLVSLQGVYGYTF. The CDR3 nucleotides are TGTGCCAGCAGCTTAGTTAGTCTTCAGGGCGTCTATGGCTACACCTTC. V and J are TRBV13 and TRBJ1-2; D may be TRBD1 (5 bases). The CDR3 runs to 16 residues. Trimming left V 1 base short and J 4 bases short, with 16 bases between. The germline V gene has CDR1 PRHDT and CDR2 FYEKMQ (reference sequence).

This clone was found a few times. The gene calls are TRBV28 and TRBJ1-2, with no clear D. The CDR3 contains 14 residues. The V gene lost 6 bases and the J gene lost 4 bases, with 15 bases spanning the gap. CDR1 and CDR2 (germline): MDHEN, SYDVKM. CDR3 loop: CASSSLDGGYGYTF. The CDR3 DNA is TGTGCCAGCAGCTCTTTGGACGGCGGCTATGGCTACACCTTC.

This chain links TRBV27 with TRBJ1-2; weak D call: TRBD1 (5 bases). The V end was cut by 2 bases, the J end by 7 bases, with 14 bases between. The germline gives CDR1 MNHEY, CDR2 SMNVEV (reference sequence). The CDR3 sequence is 14 residues long. This CDR3 reads CASSLGRGLVGYTF. DNA for the CDR3: TGTGCCAGCAGTTTAGGAAGGGGTCTAGTTGGCTACACCTTC.

V gene TRBV19 combines with J gene TRBJ2-1; D remains ambiguous. V lost 5 bases and J 8 bases, leaving 10 bases between the germline ends. Looked up from germline, CDR1 is LNHDA and CDR2 is SQIVND (reference sequence). The CDR3 contains 12 residues. DNA for the CDR3: TGTGCCAGTAGTCCTAAGGGCGATGAGCAGTTCTTC. Translating gives CASSPKGDEQFF.

This chain joins TRBV4-1 and TRBJ2-5, with D uncertain. This CDR3 comprises 14 residues. The germline V gene has CDR1 MGHRA and CDR2 YSYEKL. V was clipped by 3 bases and J by 3 bases, with 11 bases between them. The CDR3 DNA reads TGCGCCAGCAGCCAGCCGGACGTTGAAGAGACCCAGTACTTC. Translating it yields CASSQPDVEETQYF.

DNA for the CDR3: TGTGCCAGCAGTTTAGAAAGTTGGGGCACTGAAGCTTTCTTT. Residues: CASSLESWGTEAFF. The chain links TRBV27 to TRBJ1-1; D ambiguous. Germline assignment: CDR1 MNHEY and CDR2 SMNVEV (reference sequence). This CDR3 contains 14 residues. Trimming cost V 2 bases and J 4 bases, with 11 bases left between them.

This clone was observed once. The V call is TRBV19, the J call TRBJ1-3; D remains unclear. Germline CDR1 LNHDA, CDR2 SQIVND (reference sequence). V was shortened by 7 bases and J by 0 bases, with 13 bases between the two germline ends. The CDR3 consists of 15 residues. CDR3 in DNA: TGTGCCAGTACCTTCGTGAGGCTCTCTGGAAACACCATATATTTT. Its protein is CASTFVRLSGNTIYF.